What follows describes a single T cell receptor beta chain. The antigen is undetermined. This sample was taken from a study of cytomegalovirus exposure and HLA in healthy donors. The overall study: A prior analysis found 117 million unique TCR beta sequences from some 200 million T cells.

Broader study findings: Later work associated around 18,000 TCR beta sequences with HLA alleles at 0.05 false discovery rate. A later analysis reportedly identified an Asian-associated ancestry cluster as carrying fewer N-insertions than the approximately 640-donor mean.

Primers included in the PCR were 60 Vbeta and 13 Jbeta primers. Per the original methods: In a later analysis, roughly 10 million of 83 million or so unique beta chains occurred in at least two donors. Repertoires were generated with immunoSEQ multiplex PCR, while TCRdb's copy carries only in-frame clones and drops some. V, J and clone size are those of that table, while D and trimming were read from the DNA. The repertoire consists of 65,000 or so clones, with 77% occurring once and the leading ten covering 2.5% to 4%. V was clipped by 4 bases and J by 1 base; unmatched bases: 5. From germline, CDR1 is MGHRA and CDR2 YSYEKL. The CDR3 runs 17 residues.

The rearrangement joins TRBV4-1 to TRBJ1-4; 11 positions agree with TRBD1. The TCR was taken from a woman in her thirties or forties in good health and CMV-seropositive. The source material was PBMCs. The CDR3 sequence is CASSPGTGGRTNEKLFF. CDR3 DNA: TGCGCCAGCAGCCCCGGGACAGGGGGTCGAACTAATGAAAAACTGTTTTTT.